These 27 T cell receptor beta chains share one sample of origin, sequenced in a study of CD8 T cells in ankylosing spondylitis. Overall study results and limits: Ankylosing spondylitis blood appeared to carry a characteristic TCR beta motif of several highly homologous variants.

TCRdb ran MiXCR on the 5' RACE reads and lists one entry per CDR3 protein. Among roughly 700,000 distinct CDR3 sequences, 15% to 20% were seen once, and the ten largest hold 15% to 20%. Antigen specificity for these receptors is unknown. Sequencing input: blood, either unsorted or a sorted T cell fraction (not recorded which). The receptors shown here come from a male donor with ankylosing spondylitis.

The chain carries TRBV3-1 and TRBJ1-2; the match to TRBD1 covers 7 bases. This CDR3 is built from 14 residues. After removal of 2 bases from V and 8 bases from J, the junction contained 8 bases not matched to a gene. The V gene's germline CDR1 is LGHDT and CDR2 YNNKEL (reference sequence). CDR3 DNA: TGTGCCAGCAGCCAAACAGGGGCCGTAGGAGGCTACACCTTC. The encoded protein is CASSQTGAVGGYTF.

The CDR3 coding sequence is TGTGCCAGCAGTTTCAGGGATGAAAAACTGTTTTTT. It encodes CASSFRDEKLFF. The J gene is TRBJ1-4, the V gene TRBV12-3 or TRBV12-4, with D possibly being TRBD1 (5 bases). The CDR3 totals 12 residues. The germline V and J ends were trimmed by 3 bases and 6 bases, with 5 bases remaining between them.

This clonotype was counted only a few times. The rearrangement uses TRBV6-6 and TRBJ1-4; possible D gene TRBD1, 6 bases. Germline V gives CDR1 MNHNY, CDR2 SVGAGI (reference sequence). The CDR3 runs to 13 residues. Deletions cut 5 bases from V and 10 bases from J, with 14 bases between. CDR3: CASSKQGGGKLFF. The CDR3, as DNA: TGTGCCAGCAGTAAACAGGGCGGCGGAAAACTGTTTTTT.

The chain uses TRBV4-3 and TRBJ1-4; 7 nucleotides agree with TRBD1. From germline, CDR1 is LGHNA and CDR2 YSLEER. After removal of 5 bases from V and 5 bases from J, the junction contained 14 bases not matched to a gene. The CDR3 runs to 17 residues. CDR3 sequence reads: CASSTPQRGQKNEKLFF. As DNA, the CDR3 is TGCGCCAGCAGCACACCTCAGAGGGGACAGAAAAATGAAAAACTGTTTTTT.

This clonotype occurred once. J is TRBJ1-1 and V is TRBV4-2; no definite D call. CDR1 and CDR2 from the germline V gene are LGHNA and YNFKEQ. The CDR3 has 14 residues. V was cut by 4 bases and J by 0 bases, with 9 bases left in between. Here the CDR3 DNA reads TGTGCCAGCAGCCCGCAGGTTATGAACACTGAAGCTTTCTTT. Its translation: CASSPQVMNTEAFF.

This clonotype was seen only a few times. The V call is TRBV7-6, the J call TRBJ1-3; D ambiguous. V lost 3 bases and J lost 0, with 9 bases in between. The CDR3 has 15 amino acids. Germline-derived CDR1 and CDR2 are SGHVS and FNYEAQ. CDR3 nucleotides: TGTGCCAGCAGCTTTGGCGGCCACTCTGGAAACACCATATATTTT. It encodes CASSFGGHSGNTIYF. Variable domain in full (rest from reference TRBV7-6 and TRBJ1-3): GAGVSQSPRYKVTKRGQDVALRCDPISGHVSLYWYRQALGQGPEFLTYFNYEAQQDKSGLPNDRFSAERPEGSISTLTIQRTEQRDSAMYRCASSFGGHSGNTIYFGEGSWLTVV.

A few counts support this clonotype. This sequence joins TRBV11-3 and TRBJ2-1; 8 nucleotides match TRBD1. V lost 6 bases to trimming and J lost 4 bases; unmatched junction nucleotides: 5. Germline values: CDR1 SGHNT, CDR2 YENEEA. This CDR3 region has 14 residues. CDR3 sequence reads: CASRRQGAYNEQFF. CDR3 DNA sequence: TGTGCCAGCAGACGTCAGGGGGCTTACAATGAGCAGTTCTTC.

The chain combines TRBV12-3 or TRBV12-4 with TRBJ2-7; a weak D match, TRBD2 (5 bases). Trimming pared 6 bases from V and 5 bases from J, leaving 17 bases between. This CDR3 has 14 amino acids. The DNA of the CDR3 is TGTGCCAGCAGCCGCGGACTCGACAAGGACGAGCAGTACTTC. It translates to CASSRGLDKDEQYF.

This clonotype was seen a handful of times. This chain links TRBV27 with TRBJ2-1, with D possibly being TRBD2 (6 bases). V gave up 4 bases and J gave up 6 bases, with 10 bases separating them. The CDR3 extends over 13 amino acids. The V gene's germline CDR1 is MNHEY and CDR2 SMNVEV (reference sequence). The CDR3 loop is CASSSGLTNEQFF. The DNA for the CDR3 is TGTGCCAGCAGTTCCGGACTAACCAATGAGCAGTTCTTC.

The chain joins TRBV14 to TRBJ2-2; the D gene is possibly TRBD2 (5 bases). The CDR3 loop spans 15 amino acids. Trimming pared 2 bases from V and 1 base from J, leaving 8 bases between. CDR1 is SGHDN and CDR2 is FVKESK in the germline V gene. The CDR3 reads CASSQRRWNTGELFF. CDR3 nucleotide sequence: TGTGCCAGCAGCCAAAGGAGGTGGAACACCGGGGAGCTGTTTTTT.

The rearrangement joins TRBV5-6 to TRBJ2-7; 10 nucleotides align to TRBD2. V lost 4 bases to trimming and J lost 4 bases; unmatched junction nucleotides: 11. The CDR3 loop spans 16 amino acids. CDR1 is SGHDT, CDR2 YYEEEE, per germline. The CDR3 is CASSRKAGGPLYEQYF. CDR3 DNA sequence: TGTGCCAGCAGCCGTAAAGCGGGAGGGCCATTATACGAGCAGTACTTC. Looking up the rest from reference TRBV5-6 and TRBJ2-7 gives the full variable domain: DAGVTQSPTHLIKTRGQQVTLRCSPKSGHDTVSWYQQALGQGPQFIFQYYEEEERQRGNFPDRFSGHQFPNYSSELNVNALLLGDSALYLCASSRKAGGPLYEQYFGPGTRLTVT.

This clonotype was found a few times. CDR3 region: CASSLFGVHQPQHF. The CDR3 DNA sequence: TGTGCCAGCAGTTTATTCGGGGTTCATCAGCCCCAGCATTTT. This chain uses TRBV12-3 or TRBV12-4 with TRBJ1-5; D is unresolved. The CDR3 loop spans 14 amino acids. The V end lost 2 bases, the J end lost 5 bases, and 10 bases lay between the germline ends.

The V gene is TRBV27, the J gene TRBJ2-7, with D maybe TRBD2 (6 bases). V was trimmed by 5 bases and J by 0 bases, leaving 14 bases between them. The CDR3 covers 15 residues. Germline CDR1 MNHEY, CDR2 SMNVEV (reference sequence). CDR3 residues: CASSQTSSSSYEQYF. DNA for the CDR3: TGTGCCAGCAGTCAAACTAGCAGCAGCTCCTACGAGCAGTACTTC.

The rearrangement uses TRBV7-9 and TRBJ2-7, with 10 bases that match TRBD1. The V segment lost 6 bases and the J segment 4 bases; nucleotides outside the gene matches: 9. Germline V gene sequence: CDR1 SEHNR, CDR2 FQNEAQ (reference sequence). The CDR3 runs to 15 residues. The CDR3 nucleotides are TGTGCCAGCAGTTACGGACAGGGGGGCCCATACGAGCAGTACTTC. Its protein is CASSYGQGGPYEQYF.

J is TRBJ1-4 and V is TRBV28; possibly TRBD1 for D (5 bases). The germline V and J ends were trimmed by 3 bases and 6 bases, with 11 bases remaining between them. Germline CDR1 and CDR2: MDHEN and SYDVKM. The CDR3 loop spans 14 amino acids. CDR3 nucleotides: TGTGCCAGCAGTTTCCTCAGGGTAGATGAAAAACTGTTTTTT. Its translation: CASSFLRVDEKLFF.

This clonotype has a handful of counts. The chain recombines TRBV29-1 with TRBJ2-3; tentatively, D is TRBD1 (6 bases). Per the germline V gene, CDR1 is SQVTM and CDR2 is ANQGSEA. The V end was cut by 4 bases, the J end by 4 bases, with 9 bases between. The CDR3 has 12 amino acids. The CDR3 coding sequence is TGCAGCGTTGGTAGGGGGTCAGATACGCAGTATTTT. Encoded protein: CSVGRGSDTQYF.

This clonotype was recorded at least ten times. The J gene is TRBJ2-1, the V gene TRBV11-2; 13 nucleotides match TRBD2. The CDR3 runs to 17 residues. J gave up 7 bases and V 1 base, and 7 bases lay outside the gene matches. Per germline, CDR1 SGHAT and CDR2 FQNNGV. The CDR3 DNA follows: TGTGCCAGCAGCTTAGTCGGACTAGCGGGGGCCTGGAATGAGCAGTTCTTC. It translates to CASSLVGLAGAWNEQFF.

The chain combines TRBV2 with TRBJ2-4, with D tentatively TRBD1 (6 bases). The CDR3 has 13 residues. V was clipped by 6 bases and J by 8 bases, with 14 bases between them. Germline CDR1 is SNHLY and CDR2 is FYNNEI. CDR3 loop: CASRYRDRDIQYF. The CDR3, as DNA: TGTGCCAGCAGGTACAGGGACCGGGACATTCAGTACTTC.

This clonotype occurred a few times. This sequence joins TRBV9 and TRBJ2-5, with 8 positions matching TRBD1. This CDR3 is built from 17 residues. Unmatched junction bases numbered 8, after V lost 0 bases and J lost 1 base. The germline V gene encodes CDR1 SGDLS and CDR2 YYNGEE. CDR3 DNA sequence: TGTGCCAGCAGCGTAGGAGGGGGAGGACAGGGCCAAGAGACCCAGTACTTC. Translated, it gives CASSVGGGGQGQETQYF.

V is TRBV11-3 and J is TRBJ2-2; 9 bases are shared with TRBD2. Trimming at V came to 5 bases and at J to 0 bases, leaving 7 bases not matched to a gene. The CDR3 consists of 17 residues. Germline loops: CDR1 SGHNT, CDR2 YENEEA. Written as DNA, the CDR3 is TGTGCCAGCAGCCACCGAAGCGGGGGGCCGAACACCGGGGAGCTGTTTTTT. It codes for CASSHRSGGPNTGELFF.

This clonotype was found a few times. The rearrangement joins TRBV2 to TRBJ2-1; possible D gene TRBD1, 5 bases. The ends were cut back, 7 bases at V and 0 bases at J, with 10 bases in the middle. The germline V gene has CDR1 SNHLY and CDR2 FYNNEI. This CDR3 has 14 residues. The CDR3, as DNA: TGTGCCAGCATGGGGCCGAGCTCCTACAATGAGCAGTTCTTC. Protein product: CASMGPSSYNEQFF. Looking up the rest from reference TRBV2 and TRBJ2-1 gives the full variable domain: EPEVTQTPSHQVTQMGQEVILRCVPISNHLYFYWYRQILGQKVEFLVSFYNNEISEKSEIFDDQFSVERPDGSNFTLKIRSTKLEDSAMYFCASMGPSSYNEQFFGPGTRLTVL.

The CDR3 spells CASSQEADSYNEQFF. CDR3 bases: TGCGCCAGCAGCCAAGAAGCAGACTCCTACAATGAGCAGTTCTTC. This rearrangement joins TRBV4-3 to TRBJ2-1; D is undetermined. The V end lost 0 bases, the J end lost 0 bases, and 6 bases lay between the germline ends. This CDR3 contains 15 residues. Germline lookup yields CDR1 LGHNA and CDR2 YSLEER.

V gene TRBV4-2 combines with J gene TRBJ2-2, with D tentatively TRBD1 (6 bases). V shed 4 bases and J shed 7 bases, with 19 bases lying between them. Germline CDR1 and CDR2: LGHNA and YNFKEQ. CDR3 length equals 16 residues. CDR3: CASSPEGRGVGGELFF. DNA of the CDR3: TGTGCCAGCAGCCCAGAGGGCAGGGGTGTTGGCGGGGAGCTGTTTTTT.

The rearrangement joins TRBV20-1 to TRBJ2-3; D gene uncertain. The length of the CDR3 is 13 residues. The V and J ends lost 3 bases and 1 base respectively, with 8 bases between them. CDR1 DFQATT and CDR2 SNEGSKA come from the germline V gene (reference sequence). Here the CDR3 reads CSASGSGTDTQYF. DNA for the CDR3: TGCAGTGCTAGCGGATCGGGCACAGATACGCAGTATTTT.

The V call is TRBV20-1, the J call TRBJ2-3; D is undetermined. Between the trimmed V and J ends, which lost 0 bases and 2 bases, there was a span of 6 bases. Germline V gives CDR1 DFQATT, CDR2 SNEGSKA (reference sequence). This CDR3 has 13 amino acids. The DNA of the CDR3 is TGCAGTGCTAGAGAGGTTCTCACAGATACGCAGTATTTT. This sequence encodes CSAREVLTDTQYF.

The rearrangement uses TRBV12-3 or TRBV12-4 and TRBJ1-6; D is unclear. Trimming stripped 5 bases from V and 9 bases from J, with 11 bases between. The CDR3 has 13 amino acids. CDR3 protein: CASSSDSGSPLHF. CDR3 DNA: TGTGCCAGCAGTAGTGATTCTGGTTCACCCCTCCACTTT.

The chain's CDR3 is CASARVNNEKLFF. CDR3 coding DNA: TGTGCCAGCGCAAGGGTTAATAATGAAAAACTGTTTTTT. The chain uses TRBV12-3 or TRBV12-4 and TRBJ1-4; no definite D call. V was pared by 8 bases and J by 4 bases, with 11 bases between. The CDR3 runs 13 residues.